Shown below are 19 T cell receptor beta chains from a single sample sequenced in a study of T cell responses to AZD1222 COVID-19 vaccine. Clones were sequenced by immunoSEQ multiplex PCR, and TCRdb holds only the in-frame ones, with some missing. The sample comprises 150,000 to 180,000 clones, about 88% of which are singletons, and 18% rests with the top ten. The sample consisted of peripheral blood, taken on day 0 of AZD1222 vaccination. The receptors stem from an adult in good health.

This clone was seen only a few times. The CDR3 sequence is CASSSTDGGTSYNEQFF. The CDR3 region has the DNA TGTGCCAGCAGCTCCACGGACGGGGGGACCTCCTACAATGAGCAGTTCTTC. The chain employs TRBV7-3 and TRBJ2-1; 7 nucleotides line up with TRBD2. Germline V CDR1 and CDR2: SGHTA, FQGTGA. V lost 4 bases and J lost 0; bases outside the gene matches: 9. This CDR3 has 17 amino acids.

The chain couples TRBV5-4 to TRBJ1-2, with D possibly matching TRBD1 (5 bases). CDR3 length: 14 amino acids. Germline values: CDR1 SGHNT, CDR2 YYREEE (reference sequence). The ends were cut back, 0 bases at V and 3 bases at J, with 9 bases in the middle. Here the CDR3 reads CASSLGGEHYGYTF. CDR3 sequence (DNA): TGTGCCAGCAGCTTGGGGGGGGAACACTATGGCTACACCTTC. Supplemented by reference TRBV5-4 and TRBJ1-2, the full variable domain reads ETGVTQSPTHLIKTRGQQVTLRCSSQSGHNTVSWYQQALGQGPQFIFQYYREEENGRGNFPPRFSGLQFPNYSSELNVNALELDDSALYLCASSLGGEHYGYTFGSGTRLTVV.

The chain couples TRBV7-3 to TRBJ2-5; the match to TRBD2 covers 11 bases. The germline V gene encodes CDR1 SGHTA and CDR2 FQGTGA. The V and J ends lost 2 bases and 5 bases, in that order; junction bases with no gene match: 7. This CDR3 region has 16 residues. Here the CDR3 reads CASSLGASGGKETQYF. The CDR3 coding sequence is TGTGCCAGCAGCTTAGGGGCTAGCGGGGGGAAGGAGACCCAGTACTTC. The full variable domain, its missing parts supplied by reference TRBV7-3 and TRBJ2-5, is GAGVSQTPSNKVTEKGKYVELRCDPISGHTALYWYRQSLGQGPEFLIYFQGTGAADDSGLPNDRFFAVRPEGSVSTLKIQRTERGDSAVYLCASSLGASGGKETQYFGPGTRLLVL.

The chain uses TRBV28 and TRBJ2-6; D is unclear. Germline V gives CDR1 MDHEN, CDR2 SYDVKM. Trimming cost V 8 bases and J 2 bases, with 10 bases left between them. The CDR3 length is 14 residues. The CDR3 coding sequence is TGTGCCAGCGGAACCCCTACTGGGGCCAACGTCCTGACTTTC. Protein sequence: CASGTPTGANVLTF.

The chain employs TRBV7-8 and TRBJ1-2, with D unclear. This CDR3 is 15 amino acids long. Per germline, CDR1 SGHVS and CDR2 FQNEAQ. Trimming cost V 1 base and J 7 bases, with 16 bases left between them. The CDR3 is CASSLEFGVGSGYTF. CDR3 DNA sequence: TGTGCCAGCAGCTTAGAGTTTGGGGTCGGTTCTGGCTACACCTTC.

The J gene is TRBJ1-6, the V gene TRBV9; D is undetermined. The CDR3 runs 13 residues. The V end lost 0 bases, the J end lost 9 bases, and 7 bases lay between the germline ends. The germline gives CDR1 SGDLS, CDR2 YYNGEE. The CDR3 DNA reads TGTGCCAGCAGCGTAGAAAAAAGTTCACCCCTCCACTTT. It is translated as CASSVEKSSPLHF.

The genes are TRBV9 and TRBJ2-7; D unclear. The CDR3 extends over 13 amino acids. From germline, CDR1 is SGDLS and CDR2 YYNGEE. Trimming removed 2 bases at V and 1 base at J, with 7 bases between. This chain's CDR3 is CASSVEQSYEQYF. CDR3 DNA sequence: TGTGCCAGCAGCGTGGAACAGTCCTACGAGCAGTACTTC.

The table lists this clone with many counts. This CDR3 is CASRNGIGYGYTF. The CDR3 nucleotides read TGTGCCAGCCGCAATGGGATCGGCTATGGCTACACCTTC. The V gene is TRBV11-2, the J gene TRBJ1-2, with unresolved D. The V gene lost 8 bases and the J gene lost 4 bases, with 14 bases spanning the gap. The CDR3 has 13 residues. The germline V gene encodes CDR1 SGHAT and CDR2 FQNNGV.

The chain combines TRBV7-2 with TRBJ1-1, with unresolved D. Germline-derived CDR1 and CDR2 are SGHTA and FQGNSA. The CDR3 has 13 residues. Trimming stripped 1 base from V and 4 bases from J, with 7 bases between. The CDR3 reads CASSLEAGTEAFF. Here the CDR3 DNA reads TGTGCCAGCAGCTTAGAGGCGGGCACTGAAGCTTTCTTT.

The chain carries TRBV4-1 and TRBJ2-7; the match to TRBD1 covers 7 bases. V lost 4 bases to trimming and J lost 4 bases; unmatched junction nucleotides: 4. The germline V gene has CDR1 MGHRA and CDR2 YSYEKL. The CDR3 sequence is 13 residues long. The CDR3 region is CASSPGQPYEQYF. The CDR3 bases are TGCGCCAGCAGCCCGGGACAGCCATACGAGCAGTACTTC.

This chain links TRBV28 with TRBJ1-2, with TRBD1 matching 7 bases. The germline V gene encodes CDR1 MDHEN and CDR2 SYDVKM. This CDR3 is 15 amino acids long. J lost 0 bases, V lost 6 bases, and 7 bases had no gene match. The CDR3: CASRPGTVSNYGYTF. The DNA of the CDR3 is TGTGCCAGCAGACCCGGGACAGTATCTAACTATGGCTACACCTTC.

This rearrangement joins TRBV7-8 to TRBJ1-1, with D possibly TRBD1 on 5 matching bases. The length of the CDR3 is 13 residues. CDR1 and CDR2 (germline): SGHVS, FQNEAQ. V was pared by 7 bases and J by 3 bases, with 12 bases between. The CDR3 region has the DNA TGTGCCAGCACCTTCGGGGGGGACACTGAAGCTTTCTTT. Translation: CASTFGGDTEAFF. Complete variable domain (other parts from reference TRBV7-8 and TRBJ1-1): GAGVSQSPRYKVAKRGQDVALRCDPISGHVSLFWYQQALGQGPEFLTYFQNEAQLDKSGLPSDRFFAERPEGSVSTLKIQRTQQEDSAVYLCASTFGGDTEAFFGQGTRLTVV.

The CDR3 DNA follows: TGTGCCATCAGTGAGAACATGGGGACAGGGACGACTGAAGCTTTCTTT. Amino acids: CAISENMGTGTTEAFF. The V gene is TRBV10-3, the J gene TRBJ1-1; 9 bases align to TRBD1. This CDR3 spans 16 amino acids. The trim removed 2 bases at V and 5 bases at J, leaving 9 bases unmatched. Looked up from germline, CDR1 is ENHRY and CDR2 is SYGVKD.

The chain combines TRBV24-1 with TRBJ1-5; TRBD1 matches 7 bases. CDR1 and CDR2 (germline): KGHDR, SFDVKD. The length of the CDR3 is 15 residues. V gave up 1 base and J gave up 3 bases; unmatched junction bases: 2. CDR3 bases: TGTGCCACCAGTGATTTAGGGACAGACAATCAGCCCCAGCATTTT. Translation: CATSDLGTDNQPQHF.

The V call is TRBV7-9, the J call TRBJ2-2; D gene uncertain. Germline V gene sequence: CDR1 SEHNR, CDR2 FQNEAQ (reference sequence). Trimming pared 5 bases from V and 6 bases from J, leaving 10 bases between. The CDR3 extends over 13 amino acids. The DNA for the CDR3 is TGTGCCAGCAGCCCAAACAAAGCCGGGGAGCTGTTTTTT. It encodes CASSPNKAGELFF.

The rearrangement uses TRBV15 and TRBJ1-2; 10 bases map to TRBD1. The CDR3 length is 15 residues. Trimming took 2 bases from V and 4 from J; bases not matched to a gene: 4. Looked up from germline, CDR1 is LNHNV and CDR2 is YYDKDF (reference sequence). The CDR3 bases are TGTGCCACCAGCAGACGGGACAGGGGAAGCTATGGCTACACCTTC. It is translated as CATSRRDRGSYGYTF.

The chain has TRBV6-5 and TRBJ1-1; unclear D gene. The V gene's germline CDR1 is MNHEY and CDR2 SVGAGI. The CDR3 extends over 11 amino acids. The DNA of the CDR3 is TGTGCTGCGGGTGGGAACACTGAAGCTTTCTTT. As protein: CAAGGNTEAFF.

The V and J genes are TRBV7-8 and TRBJ2-3; no firm D call. Germline CDR1 is SGHVS and CDR2 is FQNEAQ. The CDR3 runs to 11 residues. The V end lost 5 bases, the J end lost 5 bases, and 5 bases lay between the germline ends. Here the CDR3 DNA reads TGTGCCAGCAGCGCCTTAGATACGCAGTATTTT. Translation: CASSALDTQYF.

The V gene is TRBV10-3, the J gene TRBJ2-7; D might be TRBD1 (6 bases). The V gene's germline CDR1 is ENHRY and CDR2 SYGVKD. The CDR3 extends over 14 amino acids. Between the trimmed V and J ends, which lost 2 bases and 0 bases, there was a span of 8 bases. The CDR3 nucleotides are TGTGCCATCAGTGAGGGGGGCTCCTCCTACGAGCAGTACTTC. Translation: CAISEGGSSYEQYF.